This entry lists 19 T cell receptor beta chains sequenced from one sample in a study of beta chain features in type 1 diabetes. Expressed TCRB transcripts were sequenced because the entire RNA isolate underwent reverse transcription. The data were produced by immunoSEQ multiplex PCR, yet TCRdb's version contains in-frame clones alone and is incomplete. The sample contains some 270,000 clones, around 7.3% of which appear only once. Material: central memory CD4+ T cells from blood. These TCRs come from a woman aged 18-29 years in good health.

The CDR3 region has the DNA TGTGCCAGCAGCTCCCCCCCAGGCGAGCAGTACTTC. Translation gives CASSSPPGEQYF. The chain uses TRBV7-3 and TRBJ2-7; D gene uncertain. This CDR3 spans 12 amino acids. V lost 4 bases and J lost 6, with 10 bases in between. In germline, CDR1 is SGHTA, CDR2 FQGTGA. Based on the CDR3 plus reference TRBV7-3 and TRBJ2-7, the full variable domain is GAGVSQTPSNKVTEKGKYVELRCDPISGHTALYWYRQSLGQGPEFLIYFQGTGAADDSGLPNDRFFAVRPEGSVSTLKIQRTERGDSAVYLCASSSPPGEQYFGPGTRLTVT.

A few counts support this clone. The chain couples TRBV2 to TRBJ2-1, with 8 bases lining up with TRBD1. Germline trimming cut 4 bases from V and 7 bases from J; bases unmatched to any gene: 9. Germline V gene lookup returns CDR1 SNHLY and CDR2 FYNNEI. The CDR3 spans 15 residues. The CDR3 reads CASSGQQGGVNEQFF. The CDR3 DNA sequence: TGTGCCAGCAGTGGACAACAGGGGGGTGTAAATGAGCAGTTCTTC. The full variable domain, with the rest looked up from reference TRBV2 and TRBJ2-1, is EPEVTQTPSHQVTQMGQEVILRCVPISNHLYFYWYRQILGQKVEFLVSFYNNEISEKSEIFDDQFSVERPDGSNFTLKIRSTKLEDSAMYFCASSGQQGGVNEQFFGPGTRLTVL.

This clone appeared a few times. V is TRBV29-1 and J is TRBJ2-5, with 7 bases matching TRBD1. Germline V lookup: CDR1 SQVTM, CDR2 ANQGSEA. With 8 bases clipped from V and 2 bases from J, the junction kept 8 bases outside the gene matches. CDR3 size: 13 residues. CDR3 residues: CSSRRDSQETQYF. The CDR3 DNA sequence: TGCAGCTCGAGAAGGGACAGTCAAGAGACCCAGTACTTC.

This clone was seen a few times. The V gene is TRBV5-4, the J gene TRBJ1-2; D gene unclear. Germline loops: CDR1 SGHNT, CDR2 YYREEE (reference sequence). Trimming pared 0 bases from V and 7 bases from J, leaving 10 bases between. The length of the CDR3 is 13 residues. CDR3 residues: CASSLVAQAGYTF. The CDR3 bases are TGTGCCAGCAGCTTGGTGGCTCAAGCTGGCTACACCTTC.

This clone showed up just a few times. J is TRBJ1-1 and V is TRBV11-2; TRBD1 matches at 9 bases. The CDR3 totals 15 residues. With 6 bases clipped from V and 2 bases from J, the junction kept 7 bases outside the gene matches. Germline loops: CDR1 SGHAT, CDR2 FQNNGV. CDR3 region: CASRRGQGFNTEAFF. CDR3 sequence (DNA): TGTGCCAGCAGGCGGGGACAGGGCTTTAACACTGAAGCTTTCTTT. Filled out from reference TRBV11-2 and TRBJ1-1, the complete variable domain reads EAGVAQSPRYKIIEKRQSVAFWCNPISGHATLYWYQQILGQGPKLLIQFQNNGVVDDSQLPKDRFSAERLKGVDSTLKIQPAKLEDSAVYLCASRRGQGFNTEAFFGQGTRLTVV.

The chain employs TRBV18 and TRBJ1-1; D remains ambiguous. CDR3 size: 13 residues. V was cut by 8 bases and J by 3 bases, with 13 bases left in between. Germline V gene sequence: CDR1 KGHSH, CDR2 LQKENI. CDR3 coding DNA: TGTGCCAGCGTACATTCAGGTTACACTGAAGCTTTCTTT. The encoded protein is CASVHSGYTEAFF.

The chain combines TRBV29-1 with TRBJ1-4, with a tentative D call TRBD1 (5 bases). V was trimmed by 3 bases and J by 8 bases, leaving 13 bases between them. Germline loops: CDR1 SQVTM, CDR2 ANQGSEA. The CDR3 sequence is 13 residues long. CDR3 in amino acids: CSVEEGAGEKLFF. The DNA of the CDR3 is TGCAGCGTTGAGGAAGGGGCTGGCGAAAAACTGTTTTTT.

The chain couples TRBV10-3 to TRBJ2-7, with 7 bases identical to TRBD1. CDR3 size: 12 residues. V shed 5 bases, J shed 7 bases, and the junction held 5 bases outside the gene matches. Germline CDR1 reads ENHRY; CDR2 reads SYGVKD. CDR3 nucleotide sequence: TGTGCCATCAGTTTACAGGGGCGGGAGCAGTACTTC. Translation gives CAISLQGREQYF.

CDR3 nucleotides: TGCGCCAGCAGCTCGGACTACGAGCAGTACTTC. It specifies CASSSDYEQYF. The chain links TRBV5-1 to TRBJ2-7, with D unclear. V gave up 3 bases and J gave up 3 bases, with 4 bases separating them. Germline CDR1 is SGHRS and CDR2 is YFSETQ. This CDR3 region has 11 residues.

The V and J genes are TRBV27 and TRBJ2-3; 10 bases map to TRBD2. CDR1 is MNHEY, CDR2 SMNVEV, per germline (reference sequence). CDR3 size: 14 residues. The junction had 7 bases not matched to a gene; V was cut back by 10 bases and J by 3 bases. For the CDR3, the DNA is TGTGCCACCAGGACTAGCGGAGGTACAGATACGCAGTATTTT. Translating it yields CATRTSGGTDTQYF.

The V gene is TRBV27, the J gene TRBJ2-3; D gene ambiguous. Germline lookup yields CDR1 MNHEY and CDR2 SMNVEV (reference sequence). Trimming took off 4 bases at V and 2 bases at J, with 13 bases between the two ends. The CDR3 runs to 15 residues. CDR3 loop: CASSSSVYFTDTQYF. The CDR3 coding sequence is TGTGCCAGCAGTTCCAGCGTCTACTTCACAGATACGCAGTATTTT.

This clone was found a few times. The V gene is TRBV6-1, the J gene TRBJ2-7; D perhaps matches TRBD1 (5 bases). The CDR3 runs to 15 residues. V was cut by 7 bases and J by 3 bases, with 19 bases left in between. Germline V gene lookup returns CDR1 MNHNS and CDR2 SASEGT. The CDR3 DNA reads TGTGCCAGCACCTTCGATGGGTTTACAGGCTACGAGCAGTACGTC. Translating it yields CASTFDGFTGYEQYV.

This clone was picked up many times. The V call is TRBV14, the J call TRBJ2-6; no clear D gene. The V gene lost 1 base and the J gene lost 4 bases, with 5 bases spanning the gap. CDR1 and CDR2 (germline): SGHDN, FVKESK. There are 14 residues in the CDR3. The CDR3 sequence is CASSQATGANVLTF. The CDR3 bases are TGTGCCAGCAGCCAAGCGACAGGGGCCAACGTCCTGACTTTC.

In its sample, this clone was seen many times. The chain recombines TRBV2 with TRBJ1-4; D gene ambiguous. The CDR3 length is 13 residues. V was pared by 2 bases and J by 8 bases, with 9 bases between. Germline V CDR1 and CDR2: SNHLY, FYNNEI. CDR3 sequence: CASSETEGEKLFF. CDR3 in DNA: TGTGCCAGCAGTGAAACGGAAGGGGAAAAACTGTTTTTT.

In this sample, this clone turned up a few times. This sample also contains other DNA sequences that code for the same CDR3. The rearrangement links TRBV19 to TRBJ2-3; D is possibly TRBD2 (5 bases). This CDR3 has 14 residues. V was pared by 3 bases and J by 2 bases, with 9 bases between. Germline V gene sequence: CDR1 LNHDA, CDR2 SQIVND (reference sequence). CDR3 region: CASSMGADTDTQYF. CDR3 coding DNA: TGTGCCAGTAGTATGGGAGCAGACACAGATACGCAGTATTTT.

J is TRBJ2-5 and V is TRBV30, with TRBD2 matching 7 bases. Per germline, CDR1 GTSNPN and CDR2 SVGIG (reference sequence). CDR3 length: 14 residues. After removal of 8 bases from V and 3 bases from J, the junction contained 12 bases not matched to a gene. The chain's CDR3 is CAGTKTSRKETQYF. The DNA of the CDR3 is TGTGCCGGCACTAAGACTAGCCGGAAAGAGACCCAGTACTTC.

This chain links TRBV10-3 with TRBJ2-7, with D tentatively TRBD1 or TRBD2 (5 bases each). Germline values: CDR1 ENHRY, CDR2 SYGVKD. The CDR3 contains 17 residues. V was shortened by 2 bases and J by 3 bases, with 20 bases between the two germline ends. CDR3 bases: TGTGCCATCAGTGAGGGGGGTTTTTCGAAGAACCTCTACGAGCAGTACTTC. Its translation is CAISEGGFSKNLYEQYF.

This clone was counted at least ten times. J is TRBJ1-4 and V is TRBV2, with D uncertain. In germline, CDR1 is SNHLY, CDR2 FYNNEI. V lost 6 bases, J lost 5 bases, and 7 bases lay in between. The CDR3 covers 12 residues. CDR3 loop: CASRADNEKLFF. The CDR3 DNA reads TGTGCCAGCAGGGCCGACAATGAAAAACTGTTTTTT.

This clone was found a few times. CDR3 amino acids: CASSPDGVQPQHF. CDR3 sequence (DNA): TGTGCCAGCAGCCCAGATGGAGTTCAGCCCCAGCATTTT. This chain joins TRBV7-6 and TRBJ1-5; D gene unclear. V lost 5 bases to trimming and J lost 6 bases, with 11 bases between them. This CDR3 spans 13 amino acids. Germline V CDR1 and CDR2: SGHVS, FNYEAQ. Full variable domain (outside the CDR3, taken from reference TRBV7-6 and TRBJ1-5): GAGVSQSPRYKVTKRGQDVALRCDPISGHVSLYWYRQALGQGPEFLTYFNYEAQQDKSGLPNDRFSAERPEGSISTLTIQRTEQRDSAMYRCASSPDGVQPQHFGDGTRLSIL.